This T cell receptor beta chain was obtained from a study of cytomegalovirus exposure and HLA in healthy donors. Profiled with immunoSEQ multiplex PCR; TCRdb holds only in-frame clones, not every one. The sample carries approximately 300,000 clones, about nine tenths recorded once. Germline V lookup: CDR1 SGHVS, CDR2 FQNEAQ. Trimming left V 6 bases short and J 4 bases short, with 16 bases between. The CDR3 runs 15 residues. Remarks on this clone: Its antigen is currently unknown.

Notes on the study in general: Cytomegalovirus-associated status was assigned to some 180 TCR beta chains. The classifier reportedly diagnosed cytomegalovirus status with high sensitivity and specificity. Despite most TCR sequences being rare, some public TCRs occurred in many donors. A few CMV-associated chains were confirmed in vitro to be specific for CMV antigens.

V and J are TRBV7-8 and TRBJ1-5, with D maybe TRBD1 (5 bases). The sequence was obtained from a young woman in good health and CMV-seronegative. Sequenced material: PBMCs. The CDR3 region is CASRPLGEGNQPQHF. For the CDR3, the DNA is TGTGCCAGCAGGCCCCTGGGGGAGGGAAATCAGCCCCAGCATTTT.